The source of this T cell receptor (beta chain) is a study of CD8+ T cells in alopecia areata. RNA was extracted and reverse transcribed into cDNA as the sequencing template. Assay used: immunoSEQ multiplex PCR; TCRdb lists only in-frame clones, some missing. The table records about 160,000 clones, over 70% of them present only once. CDR3 length equals 15 residues. Trimming removed 4 bases from V and 0 bases from J, with 12 bases in between. CDR1 and CDR2 from the germline V gene are SGHTA and FQGNSA. The chain links TRBV7-2 to TRBJ1-1; weak D call: TRBD1 (5 bases). The clonotype originates from a human donor with alopecia areata. The sequencing here drew on CD8+ T cells sorted from blood, taken at week 0. The CDR3, as DNA: TGTGCCAGCAGCTCATTAGCAGGGATGAACACTGAAGCTTTCTTT. Its translation is CASSSLAGMNTEAFF.